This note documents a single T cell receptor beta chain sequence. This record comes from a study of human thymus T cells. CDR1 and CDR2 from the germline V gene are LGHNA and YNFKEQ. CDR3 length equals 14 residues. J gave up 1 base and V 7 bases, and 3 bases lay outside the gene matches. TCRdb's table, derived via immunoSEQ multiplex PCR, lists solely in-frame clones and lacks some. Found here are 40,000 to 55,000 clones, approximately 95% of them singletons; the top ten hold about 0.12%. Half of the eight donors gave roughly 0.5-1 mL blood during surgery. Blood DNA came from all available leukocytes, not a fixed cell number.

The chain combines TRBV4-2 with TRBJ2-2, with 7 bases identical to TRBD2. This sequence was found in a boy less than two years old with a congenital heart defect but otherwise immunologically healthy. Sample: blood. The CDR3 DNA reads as TGTGCCAGCAATCGCGGGGGGAACACCGGGGAGCTGTTTTTT. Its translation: CASNRGGNTGELFF.